This TCR beta chain stems from a study of T-cell memory formation after mild COVID-19. The sample holds many counts of this clonotype. TCRdb re-derived calls from the 5' RACE reads in MiXCR, one entry per CDR3 protein. The sample holds about 560,000 distinct CDR3 sequences; roughly 17% are singletons and the top ten take 8.1%. V was cut by 2 bases and J by 9 bases, with 5 bases left in between. This CDR3 comprises 11 residues. This TCR was recovered from an adult woman who had mild COVID-19 (a few samples of this study predate the infection). Cell type and time point are not known. The sample taken for sequencing was PBMCs or a T cell subset sorted from them (not recorded which). This sequence joins TRBV12-3 or TRBV12-4 and TRBJ2-4; D call uncertain. The CDR3 loop reads CASSLSSIQYF. DNA of the CDR3: TGTGCCAGCAGTTTATCAAGCATTCAGTACTTC.